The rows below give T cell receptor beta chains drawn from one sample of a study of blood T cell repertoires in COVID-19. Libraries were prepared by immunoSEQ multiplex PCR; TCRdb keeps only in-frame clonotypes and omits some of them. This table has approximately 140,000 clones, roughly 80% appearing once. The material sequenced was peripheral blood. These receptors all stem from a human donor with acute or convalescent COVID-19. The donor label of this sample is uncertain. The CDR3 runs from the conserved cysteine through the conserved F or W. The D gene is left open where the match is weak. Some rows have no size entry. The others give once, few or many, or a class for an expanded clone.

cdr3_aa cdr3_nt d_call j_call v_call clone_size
CASSLWDRGGTGELFF TGCGCCAGCAGCCTCTGGGACAGGGGCGGTACCGGGGAGCTGTTTTTT TRBD1 TRBJ2-2 TRBV4-1 NA
CASSQGTRGEQYF TGTGCCAGCAGCCAAGGGACCAGGGGGGAGCAGTACTTC TRBD1 TRBJ2-7 TRBV3-1/TRBV3-2 NA
CASSPGLAGEDTQYF TGTGCCAGCAGCCCCGGACTAGCGGGGGAAGATACGCAGTATTTT TRBD2 TRBJ2-3 TRBV13 NA
CASSLFEGAQNEQFF TGTGCCAGTAGCCTTTTTGAGGGGGCACAGAATGAGCAGTTCTTC TRBD1 TRBJ2-1 TRBV19 once
CASSQLTGEDQPQHF TGCGCCAGCAGCCAACTAACAGGGGAGGATCAGCCCCAGCATTTT TRBD1 TRBJ1-5 TRBV4-1 NA
CASSRDRDNYGYTF TGTGCCAGCTCCCGGGACAGGGATAACTATGGCTACACCTTC TRBD1 TRBJ1-2 TRBV18 NA
CASSSGTSRDYEQYF TGTGCCAGCAGCTCCGGGACTAGCAGGGACTACGAGCAGTACTTC TRBD2 TRBJ2-7 TRBV7-8 NA
CASSPTGTGTNEQFF TGTGCCAGCTCACCTACCGGGACAGGGACCAATGAGCAGTTCTTC TRBD1 TRBJ2-1 TRBV18 NA
CASSSRGWSSYEQYF TGCGCCAGCAGCTCCCGGGGATGGAGCTCCTACGAGCAGTACTTC NA TRBJ2-7 TRBV5-1 few
CASSWGDGYTF TGCGCCAGCAGCTGGGGGGATGGCTACACCTTC NA TRBJ1-2 TRBV5-1 NA
CASSYGRLSYNEQFF TGTGCCAGCAGTTACGGCCGCCTCTCCTACAATGAGCAGTTCTTC NA TRBJ2-1 TRBV6-5 NA
CATSTGSYGYTF TGTGCCACCTCCACCGGGAGCTATGGCTACACCTTC NA TRBJ1-2 TRBV24-1 NA
CAWSVQSRTEAFF TGTGCCTGGAGTGTACAGAGTAGAACTGAAGCTTTCTTT NA TRBJ1-1 TRBV30 NA
CASSPGTTESNQPQHF TGTGCCAGCTCCCCCGGGACAACAGAAAGCAATCAGCCCCAGCATTTT NA TRBJ1-5 TRBV18 NA
CASSPRGDIYNEQFF TGTGCCAGCAGCCCCCGGGGGGACATTTACAATGAGCAGTTCTTC NA TRBJ2-1 TRBV5-5 NA
CASSFTGGKEAFF TGCGCCAGCAGCTTTACAGGGGGTAAGGAAGCTTTCTTT TRBD1 TRBJ1-1 TRBV5-1 NA
CATSDWTGGSYGYTF TGTGCCACCAGTGATTGGACAGGGGGAAGCTATGGCTACACCTTC TRBD1 TRBJ1-2 TRBV24-1 NA
CASSAPLASGGSLFTDTQYF TGTGCCAGTAGTGCCCCGTTGGCTAGCGGGGGGTCCTTGTTCACAGATACGCAGTATTTT TRBD2 TRBJ2-3 TRBV19 NA
CASSSRGPGSPLHF TGTGCCAGCAGCTCCAGGGGGCCGGGTTCACCCCTCCACTTT TRBD1 TRBJ1-6 TRBV5-5 NA
CASSPGMTGGIGKTPLHF TGTGCCAGCTCACCTGGGATGACAGGGGGTATAGGAAAGACACCCCTCCACTTT TRBD1 TRBJ1-6 TRBV18 NA
CASSQDSTTFEQFF TGTGCCAGCAGCCAAGATTCCACAACATTCGAGCAGTTCTTC NA TRBJ2-1 TRBV3-1/TRBV3-2 NA
CASSFAGAETQYF TGTGCCAGCAGCTTTGCAGGGGCCGAGACCCAGTACTTC NA TRBJ2-5 TRBV5-4 few